Shown below are 14 T cell receptor beta chains from a single sample sequenced in a study of identical twins. TCRdb fed the 5' RACE reads into MiXCR, producing one record per CDR3 protein. The profile shows around 690,000 distinct CDR3 sequences, approximately 21% of them singletons. This same sample was also taken into another study, of T cells expressing NK-cell markers.

The sequenced material came from PBMCs. These receptors were obtained from a young woman in good health.

The chain is built from TRBV6-5 and TRBJ2-3; TRBD2 matches at 9 bases. Looked up from germline, CDR1 is MNHEY and CDR2 is SVGAGI. The CDR3 is 15 residues long. The junction had 2 bases not matched to a gene; V was cut back by 2 bases and J by 2 bases. The CDR3 is CASSYQRGDTDTQYF. The CDR3 DNA reads TGTGCCAGCAGTTACCAGCGGGGGGACACAGATACGCAGTATTTT.

This clonotype was observed many times. This chain links TRBV12-3 or TRBV12-4 with TRBJ1-2; D gene ambiguous. CDR3 length: 13 residues. The V end was cut by 6 bases, the J end by 0 bases, with 8 bases between. CDR3 sequence reads: CASSLDSNYGYTF. CDR3 in DNA: TGTGCCAGCAGCCTGGACTCTAACTATGGCTACACCTTC.

This clonotype was picked up a small number of times. This chain joins TRBV24-1 and TRBJ2-2; 8 nucleotides agree with TRBD1. CDR3 size: 17 residues. Trimming cost V 4 bases and J 1 base; bases outside gene matches: 7. Germline loops: CDR1 KGHDR, CDR2 SFDVKD. The chain's CDR3 is CATSDATGAKNTGELFF. DNA of the CDR3: TGTGCCACCAGTGACGCGACAGGGGCGAAGAACACCGGGGAGCTGTTTTTT.

The chain employs TRBV6-5 and TRBJ2-4, with D unresolved. The V gene lost 4 bases and the J gene lost 6 bases, with 16 bases spanning the gap. The CDR3 has 15 residues. Germline values: CDR1 MNHEY, CDR2 SVGAGI. The chain's CDR3 is CASSSFGLERNIQYF. The CDR3 DNA follows: TGTGCCAGCAGTTCCTTCGGGCTAGAAAGAAACATTCAGTACTTC.

This clonotype was recorded many times. This sequence joins TRBV5-1 and TRBJ1-1, with a possible D match to TRBD1 (5 bases). With 7 bases removed from V and 2 bases from J, the gap between germline ends came to 15 bases. From germline, CDR1 is SGHRS and CDR2 YFSETQ. The CDR3 is 14 residues long. The CDR3 DNA reads as TGCGCCAGCGGCCAGGGTTACGGTAACACTGAAGCTTTCTTT. Encoded protein: CASGQGYGNTEAFF.

V and J are TRBV5-1 and TRBJ1-2; no definite D call. With 0 bases removed from V and 5 bases from J, the gap between germline ends came to 8 bases. The CDR3 has 13 amino acids. From germline, CDR1 is SGHRS and CDR2 YFSETQ. CDR3: CASSLGRRYGYTF. The CDR3 DNA follows: TGCGCCAGCAGCTTGGGGCGACGGTATGGCTACACCTTC.

This clonotype came up many times. J is TRBJ2-7 and V is TRBV7-6; 7 bases are a match to TRBD2. With 8 bases clipped from V and 3 bases from J, the junction kept 4 bases outside the gene matches. Germline loops: CDR1 SGHVS, CDR2 FNYEAQ. The CDR3 length is 12 residues. CDR3 nucleotide sequence: TGTGCCAGCGGCGCGGGGGTCTACGAGCAGTACTTC. Translated: CASGAGVYEQYF.

The J gene is TRBJ2-1, the V gene TRBV20-1; 10 bases line up with TRBD2. The CDR3 length is 13 residues. The J segment lost 4 bases and the V segment lost 6 bases, leaving 3 bases of the junction unmatched. Germline values: CDR1 DFQATT, CDR2 SNEGSKA (reference sequence). The DNA for the CDR3 is TGCAGTGCCCAGCGGGGGGGTTACAATGAGCAGTTCTTC. This encodes CSAQRGGYNEQFF.

The rearrangement uses TRBV3-1 and TRBJ2-6; 7 bases are a match to TRBD1. From germline, CDR1 is LGHDT and CDR2 YNNKEL (reference sequence). The CDR3 extends over 15 amino acids. V shed 5 bases and J 2 bases; nucleotides not matched to a gene: 3. DNA of the CDR3: TGTGCCAGCAGCTCGGGACAGCCTGGGGCCAACGTCCTGACTTTC. As protein: CASSSGQPGANVLTF.

This clonotype has only a few counts. This chain links TRBV5-1 with TRBJ2-7, with D possibly matching TRBD2 (6 bases). V lost 2 bases, J lost 3 bases, and 18 bases lay in between. The CDR3 is 16 amino acids. The germline V gene encodes CDR1 SGHRS and CDR2 YFSETQ. The CDR3 here is CASSFLSGHSLYEQYF. DNA of the CDR3: TGCGCCAGCAGCTTTCTTAGCGGACATTCTCTCTACGAGCAGTACTTC. The entire variable domain, with the rest obtained from reference TRBV5-1 and TRBJ2-7, is as follows: KAGVTQTPRYLIKTRGQQVTLSCSPISGHRSVSWYQQTPGQGLQFLFEYFSETQRNKGNFPGRFSGRQFSNSRSEMNVSTLELGDSALYLCASSFLSGHSLYEQYFGPGTRLTVT.

The chain is built from TRBV19 and TRBJ2-1; D unclear. The length of the CDR3 is 13 residues. Trimming pared 5 bases from V and 2 bases from J, leaving 7 bases between. Looked up from germline, CDR1 is LNHDA and CDR2 is SQIVND (reference sequence). CDR3 sequence reads: CASSHGAYNEQFF. CDR3 DNA: TGTGCCAGTAGTCATGGGGCCTACAATGAGCAGTTCTTC.

This clonotype came up a few times. The gene calls are TRBV12-3 or TRBV12-4 and TRBJ1-1; D not resolved. Between the trimmed V and J ends, which lost 2 bases and 1 base, there was a span of 11 bases. The CDR3 totals 15 residues. CDR3 nucleotide sequence: TGTGCCAGCAGTTTAAACGGGGTGAGGAACACTGAAGCTTTCTTT. This sequence encodes CASSLNGVRNTEAFF.

This chain joins TRBV5-1 and TRBJ2-3, with TRBD2 matching over 8 bases. The germline CDR1 and CDR2 sequences are SGHRS and YFSETQ. Losses at the gene ends were 4 bases for V and 4 bases for J; bases not matched to a gene: 11. The CDR3 loop spans 16 amino acids. The CDR3 sequence: CASSPWWGTSADTQYF. CDR3 DNA sequence: TGCGCCAGCAGCCCTTGGTGGGGGACTAGTGCAGATACGCAGTATTTT.

A few counts support this clonotype. The CDR3 region is CSGEFPRGETQYF. Here the CDR3 DNA reads TGCAGCGGGGAATTCCCCCGGGGAGAGACCCAGTACTTC. This chain connects TRBV29-1 to TRBJ2-5; TRBD2 is a possible D gene (5 bases). Germline CDR1 is SQVTM and CDR2 is ANQGSEA. Between the trimmed V and J ends, which lost 7 bases and 4 bases, there was a span of 16 bases. The CDR3 extends over 13 amino acids.